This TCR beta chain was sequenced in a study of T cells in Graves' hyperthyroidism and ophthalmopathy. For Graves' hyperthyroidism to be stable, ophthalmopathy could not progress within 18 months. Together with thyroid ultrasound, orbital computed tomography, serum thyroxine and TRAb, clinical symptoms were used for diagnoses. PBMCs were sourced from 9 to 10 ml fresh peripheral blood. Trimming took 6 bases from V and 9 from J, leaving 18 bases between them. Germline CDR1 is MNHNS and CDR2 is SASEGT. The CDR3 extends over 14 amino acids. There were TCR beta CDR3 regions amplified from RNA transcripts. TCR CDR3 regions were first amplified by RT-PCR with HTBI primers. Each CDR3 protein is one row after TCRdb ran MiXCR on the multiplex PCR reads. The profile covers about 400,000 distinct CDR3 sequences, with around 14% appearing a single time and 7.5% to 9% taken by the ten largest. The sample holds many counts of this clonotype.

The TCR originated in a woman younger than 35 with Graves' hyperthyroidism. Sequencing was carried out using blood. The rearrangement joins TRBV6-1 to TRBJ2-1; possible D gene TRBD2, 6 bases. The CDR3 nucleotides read TGTGCCAGCAGGTCCGGACTACTTGGGGGTGAGCAGTTCTTC. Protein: CASRSGLLGGEQFF.